A single sample gave rise to the 16 T cell receptor beta chains below, sequenced in a study of cytomegalovirus exposure and HLA in healthy donors. The PCR employed 60 Vbeta primers together with 13 Jbeta primers. Sequenced by immunoSEQ multiplex PCR; TCRdb stores in-frame clones only, minus some. The sample includes about 160,000 clones, 84% of them seen just once. Sequencing used PBMCs. The receptor source for this set is a young man in good health and CMV-seronegative.

This chain connects TRBV6-4 to TRBJ2-1; 12 bases are shared with TRBD2. With V trimmed by 2 bases and J by 6 bases, 2 bases remained unmatched. CDR1 is MRHNA and CDR2 is SNTAGT in the germline V gene. This CDR3 contains 15 residues. The CDR3 region has the DNA TGTGCCAGCAGTGACGGGACTAGCGGGCCCAATGAGCAGTTCTTC. Translating gives CASSDGTSGPNEQFF.

This clone was recorded a few times. The rearrangement links TRBV5-1 to TRBJ2-1, with TRBD2 matching over 14 bases. Germline loops: CDR1 SGHRS, CDR2 YFSETQ. CDR3 length: 15 amino acids. Unmatched junction bases numbered 8, after V lost 3 bases and J lost 12 bases. DNA of the CDR3: TGCGCCAGCAGCTCATCCGGGACTAGCGGGGGAGGGCAGTTCTTC. Protein product: CASSSSGTSGGGQFF.

This chain joins TRBV6-5 and TRBJ2-1; 9 bases agree with TRBD2. With 0 bases clipped from V and 7 bases from J, the junction kept 7 bases outside the gene matches. The CDR3 runs to 16 residues. Germline-derived CDR1 and CDR2 are MNHEY and SVGAGI. The DNA for the CDR3 is TGTGCCAGCAGTTACTCCGAGCGGGGGGAAGGTAATGAGCAGTTCTTC. This translates into CASSYSERGEGNEQFF.

Only a few counts were recorded for this clone. The gene calls are TRBV4-1 and TRBJ2-7; TRBD2 agrees at 10 bases. V shed 1 base, J shed 0 bases, and the junction held 9 bases outside the gene matches. The CDR3 spans 18 residues. Germline V lookup: CDR1 MGHRA, CDR2 YSYEKL. The CDR3 loop reads CASSQVPGLAYPSYEQYF. The CDR3 coding sequence is TGCGCCAGCAGCCAAGTCCCGGGACTAGCGTACCCCTCCTACGAGCAGTACTTC.

This sequence joins TRBV30 and TRBJ2-5; D perhaps matches TRBD1 (5 bases). Trimming stripped 1 base from V and 2 bases from J, with 8 bases between. This CDR3 is built from 13 residues. CDR1 and CDR2 (germline): GTSNPN, SVGIG (reference sequence). Here the CDR3 reads CAWSADRQETQYF. The CDR3 DNA follows: TGTGCCTGGAGTGCCGACAGACAAGAGACCCAGTACTTC.

The chain uses TRBV6-1 and TRBJ1-1, with a weak D call TRBD1 (6 bases). V lost 2 bases, J lost 1 base, and 11 bases lay in between. The CDR3 loop spans 15 amino acids. Germline CDR1 is MNHNS and CDR2 is SASEGT. CDR3 sequence reads: CASSEIGQKNTEAFF. CDR3 DNA: TGTGCCAGCAGTGAAATAGGACAGAAGAACACTGAAGCTTTCTTT.

The rearrangement links TRBV7-8 to TRBJ1-1; the D is unclear. CDR1 is SGHVS and CDR2 is FQNEAQ in the germline V gene. Trimming took off 5 bases at V and 0 bases at J, with 10 bases between the two ends. The length of the CDR3 is 14 residues. CDR3 residues: CASSLPGMNTEAFF. The CDR3 DNA reads as TGTGCCAGCAGCCTCCCTGGCATGAACACTGAAGCTTTCTTT.

Points on this clone: The identical CDR3 is also encoded by other nucleotide sequences in the sample. The chain has TRBV27 and TRBJ2-1; TRBD1 matches at 11 bases. The V gene end was trimmed by 3 bases and the J gene end by 1 base; junction bases not matched to a gene: 2. Germline V CDR1 and CDR2: MNHEY, SMNVEV (reference sequence). The CDR3 spans 16 residues. CDR3 loop: CASSLGTGGSYNEQFF. The CDR3 DNA follows: TGTGCCAGCAGTTTGGGGACAGGGGGGTCCTACAATGAGCAGTTCTTC.

This chain links TRBV7-2 with TRBJ1-3; D is possibly TRBD1 (5 bases). The germline gives CDR1 SGHTA, CDR2 FQGNSA. The CDR3 extends over 15 amino acids. V was clipped by 4 bases and J by 3 bases, with 13 bases between them. As DNA, the CDR3 is TGTGCCAGCAGCTCCGGGCCCAGGGTTGGAAACACCATATATTTT. Amino acids: CASSSGPRVGNTIYF. Drawing the rest from reference TRBV7-2 and TRBJ1-3, the complete variable domain is GAGVSQSPSNKVTEKGKDVELRCDPISGHTALYWYRQSLGQGLEFLIYFQGNSAPDKSGLPSDRFSAERTGGSVSTLTIQRTQQEDSAVYLCASSSGPRVGNTIYFGEGSWLTVV.

The genes are TRBV4-2 and TRBJ2-1; TRBD1 might be the D (6 bases). Germline V gene data show CDR1 as LGHNA and CDR2 as YNFKEQ. This CDR3 region has 13 residues. V lost 4 bases to trimming and J lost 5 bases, with 9 bases between them. CDR3 sequence (DNA): TGTGCCAGCAGCCGGCAGGGGAACAATGAGCAGTTCTTC. It specifies CASSRQGNNEQFF.

CDR3 sequence (DNA): TGCGCCAGCAGCTTGGACCCCGGGAGGGGGCTTACAACTAATGAAAAACTGTTTTTT. Encoded protein: CASSLDPGRGLTTNEKLFF. The chain couples TRBV5-1 to TRBJ1-4, with TRBD1 matching 7 bases. This CDR3 is 19 amino acids long. Germline loops: CDR1 SGHRS, CDR2 YFSETQ. V was pared by 0 bases and J by 0 bases, with 11 bases of the junction left unmatched.

The V and J genes are TRBV5-4 and TRBJ1-6; 11 bases agree with TRBD1. The CDR3 length is 17 residues. Germline V CDR1 and CDR2: SGHNT, YYREEE (reference sequence). V was pared by 3 bases and J by 10 bases, with 12 bases of the junction left unmatched. CDR3 coding DNA: TGTGCCAGCAGCTCACCGGGACAGGGGGACAGGGGATCACCCCTCCACTTT. Amino acid sequence: CASSSPGQGDRGSPLHF.

The chain couples TRBV6-5 to TRBJ2-1, with D possibly TRBD2 on 5 matching bases. CDR1 and CDR2 from the germline V gene are MNHEY and SVGAGI. The CDR3 sequence is 16 residues long. V was cut by 4 bases and J by 0 bases, with 13 bases left in between. The CDR3 region is CASSFTLASSYNEQFF. CDR3 DNA sequence: TGTGCCAGCAGTTTTACTTTAGCGAGCTCCTACAATGAGCAGTTCTTC.

The J gene is TRBJ1-1, the V gene TRBV27; the match to TRBD1 covers 8 bases. After removal of 0 bases from V and 5 bases from J, the junction contained 5 bases not matched to a gene. CDR1 MNHEY and CDR2 SMNVEV come from the germline V gene (reference sequence). The CDR3 length is 15 residues. The CDR3 protein is CASSLSGTGGTEAFF. CDR3 coding DNA: TGTGCCAGCAGTTTATCGGGGACAGGAGGGACTGAAGCTTTCTTT.

The gene calls are TRBV28 and TRBJ1-2; D unclear. CDR1 MDHEN and CDR2 SYDVKM come from the germline V gene. The germline V and J ends were trimmed by 3 bases and 1 base, with 6 bases remaining between them. The CDR3 extends over 13 amino acids. The CDR3 protein is CASSLAVNYGYTF. In nucleotides, the CDR3 is TGTGCCAGCAGTTTGGCCGTTAACTATGGCTACACCTTC.

The chain uses TRBV7-6 and TRBJ2-1, with TRBD2 identical over 13 bases. This CDR3 region has 17 residues. Trimming removed 5 bases from V and 10 bases from J; junction bases left unmatched: 14. Germline CDR1 reads SGHVS; CDR2 reads FNYEAQ. The CDR3 loop reads CASSPRILAGGLSEQFF. DNA for the CDR3: TGTGCCAGCAGCCCGAGGATACTAGCGGGGGGGCTCAGCGAGCAGTTCTTC.